This record looks at one T cell receptor beta chain sequence and its context. This entry comes from a study of cytomegalovirus exposure and HLA in healthy donors. The PCR used 60 Vbeta and 13 Jbeta primers. Produced via immunoSEQ multiplex PCR; TCRdb's table is partial and in-frame only. The sample includes under 150,000 clones, about 81% of them seen just once. Between the trimmed V and J ends, which lost 0 bases and 1 base, there was a span of 14 bases. Germline loops: CDR1 LGHNA, CDR2 YNFKEQ. The CDR3 sequence is 17 residues long. The chain carries TRBV4-2 and TRBJ2-3; unclear D gene. Sequencing input: PBMCs. This clonotype was obtained from a woman aged 45-60 years in good health and CMV-seropositive. The CDR3 loop is CASSQDGGQPGTDTQYF. The CDR3 nucleotides are TGTGCCAGCAGCCAAGATGGCGGTCAACCTGGCACAGATACGCAGTATTTT.